The source of this T cell receptor beta chain is a study of spatial heterogeneity in lung cancer. In this sample, this clonotype turned up a few times. Each TCR cDNA molecule carried a unique molecular identifier. MiXCR, run by TCRdb on the 5' RACE reads, gives a single entry per CDR3 protein. Of tens of thousands of distinct CDR3 sequences in the sample, 4.5% to 6% were seen once. Time point noted: sample taken at primary tumor resection. Unsorted whole RNA from tumor, nontumor lung or frozen PBMC underwent sequencing. Sequencing used PBMCs, obtained at surgery. The receptor comes from a male donor with early-stage non-small cell lung cancer.

CDR3 loop: CATGTGGAGELFF. In DNA form, the CDR3 reads TGTGCCACCGGGACAGGAGGAGCCGGGGAGCTGTTTTTT. The chain employs TRBV10-3 and TRBJ2-2, with 8 bases matching TRBD1. The CDR3 contains 13 residues. V shed 10 bases and J 6 bases; nucleotides not matched to a gene: 7. Germline CDR1 reads ENHRY; CDR2 reads SYGVKD.